Shown below are 28 T cell receptor beta chains from a single sample sequenced in a study of T cells after yellow fever vaccination (dated by TCRdb to about 2019). The library was built by means of 5' RACE. Sequencing relied on an Illumina NovaSeq 6000. The raw public data were reprocessed by TCRdb itself: fastp quality trimming at Q25, MiXCR clonotype calling, in-frame beta chains only. Rows are combined by CDR3 protein, so each entry shows the most common genes and DNA. Recorded for this sample are some 160,000 distinct CDR3 sequences; about a tenth of them occurred a single time. The top ten constitute roughly 33% of the sample. The meaning of the sample's treatment or condition label: live attenuated yellow fever vaccine strain. The input for sequencing was CD8+ T cells sorted from PBMCs, taken 45 days after the yellow fever booster vaccination. The receptors derive from a man aged 18 to 30 who received the YFV17D yellow fever vaccine.

This clonotype was detected a few times. The J gene is TRBJ2-2, the V gene TRBV6-5; possibly TRBD1 or TRBD2 for D (5 bases each). This CDR3 comprises 14 residues. V lost 6 bases to trimming and J lost 5 bases, with 13 bases between them. Germline V gene sequence: CDR1 MNHEY, CDR2 SVGAGI. Here the CDR3 DNA reads TGTGCCAGCAGCGTCAGAGGGGCGACCGGGGAGCTGTTTTTT. This gives the protein CASSVRGATGELFF.

This clonotype was detected a few times. The gene calls are TRBV6-5 and TRBJ1-2; D unresolved. CDR1 and CDR2 from the germline V gene are MNHEY and SVGAGI. The CDR3 sequence is 12 residues long. V lost 5 bases, J lost 8 bases, and 12 bases lay in between. In DNA form, the CDR3 reads TGTGCCAGCAGTCCCTCCCCGGGGGGCTACACCTTC. Encoded protein: CASSPSPGGYTF.

This clonotype was observed a handful of times. The CDR3 protein is CASSYSMGSGYQETQYF. CDR3 sequence (DNA): TGTGCCAGCAGTTACTCGATGGGTAGCGGATACCAAGAGACCCAGTACTTC. This sequence joins TRBV6-5 and TRBJ2-5; D perhaps matches TRBD2 (6 bases). Germline CDR1 is MNHEY and CDR2 is SVGAGI. The CDR3 runs 17 residues. With 0 bases removed from V and 0 bases from J, the gap between germline ends came to 14 bases.

This clonotype was recorded a few times. The genes are TRBV6-2 or TRBV6-3 and TRBJ2-7; the D gene is possibly TRBD1 (6 bases). Germline V lookup: CDR1 MNHEY, CDR2 SVGEGT. V was cut by 0 bases and J by 5 bases, with 8 bases left in between. This CDR3 comprises 13 residues. CDR3 in amino acids: CASSYSRGDEQYF. CDR3 DNA sequence: TGTGCCAGCAGTTACTCCAGGGGTGACGAGCAGTACTTC.

This clonotype showed up many times. CDR3 DNA sequence: TGCGCCAGCAGCTTCTCTTTCGAGACAGGGGGTCACGAGCAGTACTTC. Translation: CASSFSFETGGHEQYF. This sequence joins TRBV4-3 and TRBJ2-7; TRBD1 aligns across 9 bases. The CDR3 length is 16 residues. Germline V gene lookup returns CDR1 LGHNA and CDR2 YSLEER. J lost 5 bases, V lost 5 bases, and 13 bases had no gene match.

This clonotype was counted at least ten times. This chain connects TRBV7-2 to TRBJ2-7; 11 bases are a match to TRBD2. This CDR3 has 14 residues. V trimming: 3 bases; J trimming: 2 bases; junction bases outside the gene matches: 0. The V gene's germline CDR1 is SGHTA and CDR2 FQGNSA. The CDR3 loop is CASSFSGGAYEQYF. The DNA of the CDR3 is TGTGCCAGCAGCTTTAGCGGGGGGGCCTACGAGCAGTACTTC.

The chain is built from TRBV6-6 and TRBJ2-2; D unclear. The CDR3 runs to 15 residues. Germline CDR1 and CDR2: MNHNY and SVGAGI (reference sequence). With 0 bases removed from V and 4 bases from J, the gap between germline ends came to 9 bases. The CDR3 loop is CASSYSARFTGELFF. The CDR3 DNA follows: TGTGCCAGCAGTTACTCGGCGAGGTTCACCGGGGAGCTGTTTTTT.

This clonotype was picked up a small number of times. The CDR3 reads CASSQSGQPNTEAFF. The DNA of the CDR3 is TGCGCCAGCAGTCAATCGGGACAGCCGAACACTGAAGCTTTCTTT. The gene calls are TRBV23-1 and TRBJ1-1; 7 bases are shared with TRBD1. TRBV23-1 is an ORF; its function is uncertain. J was trimmed by 1 base and V by 0 bases; bases with no gene match: 2. The CDR3 has 15 amino acids.

This clonotype was found a few times. The chain employs TRBV6-7 and TRBJ2-7, with D tentatively TRBD1 (5 bases). TRBV6-7 is assigned to the ORF class and has an uncertain function. V dropped 0 bases and J dropped 0 bases, with 9 bases sitting between them. This CDR3 has 15 amino acids. CDR3 bases: TGTGCCAGCAGTTACTCGACAGTGACCTCCTACGAGCAGTACTTC. Its translation: CASSYSTVTSYEQYF.

V and J are TRBV6-1 and TRBJ2-5, with 8 positions matching TRBD1. The V gene's germline CDR1 is MNHNS and CDR2 SASEGT. Trimming cost V 1 base and J 4 bases; bases outside gene matches: 5. This CDR3 region has 15 residues. CDR3 loop: CASSEEQGAGETQYF. The CDR3 DNA is TGTGCCAGCAGTGAAGAGCAGGGGGCCGGAGAGACCCAGTACTTC.

The V gene is TRBV5-5, the J gene TRBJ2-2; TRBD1 aligns across 8 bases. The CDR3 runs to 17 residues. V shed 4 bases and J 5 bases; nucleotides not matched to a gene: 13. The V gene's germline CDR1 is SGHKS and CDR2 YYEKEE (reference sequence). CDR3 residues: CASSHLGQAENTGELFF. As DNA, the CDR3 is TGTGCCAGCAGCCACTTGGGACAGGCCGAAAATACCGGGGAGCTGTTTTTT.

This clonotype was picked up a small number of times. The rearrangement links TRBV30 to TRBJ1-1; unclear D gene. Trimming left V 0 bases short and J 5 bases short, with 7 bases between. Germline CDR1 and CDR2: GTSNPN and SVGIG (reference sequence). The CDR3 runs 12 residues. In nucleotides, the CDR3 is TGTGCCTGGAGTGTAGGTCTTACTGAAGCTTTCTTT. The encoded protein is CAWSVGLTEAFF. Together with reference TRBV30 and TRBJ1-1, the CDR3 gives the full variable domain: SQTIHQWPATLVQPVGSPLSLECTVEGTSNPNLYWYRQAAGRGLQLLFYSVGIGQISSEVPQNLSASRPQDRQFILSSKKLLLSDSGFYLCAWSVGLTEAFFGQGTRLTVV.

The sample holds many counts of this clonotype. The gene calls are TRBV5-1 and TRBJ2-3; TRBD1 matches at 10 bases. The CDR3 length is 14 residues. Germline trimming cut 3 bases from V and 3 bases from J; bases unmatched to any gene: 1. Germline V gives CDR1 SGHRS, CDR2 YFSETQ. The chain's CDR3 is CASSSGQGTDTQYF. DNA for the CDR3: TGCGCCAGCAGCTCGGGACAGGGGACAGATACGCAGTATTTT.

V is TRBV29-1 and J is TRBJ2-1, with TRBD2 identical over 8 bases. The germline V gene encodes CDR1 SQVTM and CDR2 ANQGSEA. This CDR3 region has 13 residues. V lost 6 bases, J lost 2 bases, and 3 bases stayed unmatched. This chain's CDR3 is CSVAGGAYNEQFF. CDR3 DNA sequence: TGCAGCGTGGCCGGGGGGGCCTACAATGAGCAGTTCTTC.

This clonotype was observed a handful of times. The chain is built from TRBV5-4 and TRBJ2-1; D might be TRBD2 (6 bases). This CDR3 has 13 amino acids. V was cut by 2 bases and J by 8 bases, with 11 bases left in between. Germline CDR1 is SGHNT and CDR2 is YYREEE (reference sequence). CDR3 protein: CASSLGPGDEQFF. The CDR3 DNA reads TGTGCCAGCAGCTTAGGGCCGGGGGATGAGCAGTTCTTC.

This clonotype was recorded a few times. The V gene is TRBV9, the J gene TRBJ2-2; D perhaps matches TRBD1 (6 bases). This CDR3 has 18 amino acids. Trimming left V 4 bases short and J 0 bases short, with 19 bases between. Germline lookup yields CDR1 SGDLS and CDR2 YYNGEE. This CDR3 reads CASSRPRGPNSNTGELFF. In DNA form, the CDR3 reads TGTGCCAGCAGCCGTCCCAGGGGACCTAACTCGAACACCGGGGAGCTGTTTTTT. Based on the CDR3 plus reference TRBV9 and TRBJ2-2, the full variable domain is DSGVTQTPKHLITATGQRVTLRCSPRSGDLSVYWYQQSLDQGLQFLIQYYNGEERAKGNILERFSAQQFPDLHSELNLSSLELGDSALYFCASSRPRGPNSNTGELFFGEGSRLTVL.

There are a few counts of this clonotype. The chain carries TRBV7-2 and TRBJ2-7, with TRBD2 identical over 7 bases. Germline values: CDR1 SGHTA, CDR2 FQGNSA. The CDR3 consists of 14 residues. Trimming cost V 1 base and J 6 bases; bases outside gene matches: 6. CDR3 residues: CASSLVGGGSEQYV. In nucleotides, the CDR3 is TGTGCCAGCAGCTTAGTGGGGGGGGGATCCGAGCAGTACGTC.

This clonotype was recorded a few times. As DNA, the CDR3 is TGTGCCAGCAGTTACTCGAAGACTGGGGCGGTGGCCACTGAAGCTTTCTTT. It translates to CASSYSKTGAVATEAFF. The chain employs TRBV6-5 and TRBJ1-1; D is possibly TRBD1 (5 bases). V was cut by 0 bases and J by 4 bases, with 18 bases left in between. Germline values: CDR1 MNHEY, CDR2 SVGAGI. This CDR3 contains 17 residues.

The V gene is TRBV11-2, the J gene TRBJ2-3, with D hard to call. The CDR3 totals 13 residues. Germline V gives CDR1 SGHAT, CDR2 FQNNGV. Trimming cost V 3 bases and J 4 bases, with 8 bases left between them. The CDR3 DNA sequence: TGTGCCAGCAGCTTTAGGGCCCCAGATACGCAGTATTTT. Residues: CASSFRAPDTQYF.

Many counts were recorded for this clonotype. The rearrangement uses TRBV5-5 and TRBJ1-4, with D possibly TRBD1 on 6 matching bases. The germline V gene has CDR1 SGHKS and CDR2 YYEKEE (reference sequence). V lost 0 bases, J lost 6 bases, and 15 bases lay in between. The CDR3 is made up of 16 amino acids. For the CDR3, the DNA is TGTGCCAGCAGCTTGGCTCCAGGCAGGGGTGATGAAAAACTGTTTTTT. It translates to CASSLAPGRGDEKLFF.

V gene TRBV7-6 combines with J gene TRBJ2-1; TRBD2 matches 9 bases. V lost 1 base, J lost 5 bases, and 3 bases stayed unmatched. From germline, CDR1 is SGHVS and CDR2 FNYEAQ. CDR3 length equals 15 residues. The CDR3 loop reads CASSLGLADNNEQFF. In DNA form, the CDR3 reads TGTGCCAGCAGCTTAGGACTAGCGGACAACAATGAGCAGTTCTTC.

This clonotype was seen more than once but under ten times. This chain connects TRBV6-2 or TRBV6-3 to TRBJ2-7; D uncertain. Trimming pared 7 bases from V and 5 bases from J, leaving 15 bases between. CDR1 is MNHEY, CDR2 SVGEGT, per germline. CDR3 length equals 13 residues. The CDR3 reads CASTITMRHEQYF. CDR3 coding DNA: TGTGCCAGCACCATCACTATGAGGCACGAGCAGTACTTC.

The gene calls are TRBV6-6 and TRBJ2-4; 9 nucleotides match TRBD1. Trimming removed 6 bases from V and 6 bases from J; junction bases left unmatched: 15. Germline V lookup: CDR1 MNHNY, CDR2 SVGAGI (reference sequence). The CDR3 totals 17 residues. Written as DNA, the CDR3 is TGTGCCAGCAGCCGATCAACGACAGGGGGAAATACAAACATTCAGTACTTC. This encodes CASSRSTTGGNTNIQYF.

The table lists this clonotype with many counts. The rearrangement joins TRBV3-2 to TRBJ1-1. TRBV3-2 is classified as a pseudogene. This CDR3 is built from 15 residues. The CDR3, as DNA: TGTGCCAGCAGACGTTACTGGGGTTGTAGCACTGAAGCTTTCTTT. As protein: CASRRYWGCSTEAFF.

This clonotype was observed a handful of times. This chain links TRBV27 with TRBJ1-1; TRBD1 is a possible D gene (6 bases). Trimming cost V 5 bases and J 3 bases, with 13 bases left between them. Germline CDR1 is MNHEY and CDR2 is SMNVEV (reference sequence). CDR3 length: 14 residues. The CDR3 here is CASSLGQPYTEAFF. CDR3 DNA sequence: TGTGCCAGCAGTCTTGGACAGCCGTACACTGAAGCTTTCTTT.

This clonotype was counted between two and nine times. This sequence joins TRBV7-2 and TRBJ2-1; 11 bases fit TRBD2. Losses at the gene ends were 6 bases for V and 6 bases for J; bases not matched to a gene: 4. The germline V gene encodes CDR1 SGHTA and CDR2 FQGNSA. The CDR3 length is 14 residues. The CDR3 sequence is CASRLAGAPNEQFF. The CDR3 DNA reads TGTGCCAGCAGACTAGCGGGGGCCCCCAATGAGCAGTTCTTC.

This clonotype was detected many times. This chain connects TRBV7-9 to TRBJ2-7; D remains ambiguous. V lost 4 bases, J lost 3 bases, and 13 bases lay in between. The CDR3 contains 14 residues. Germline V lookup: CDR1 SEHNR, CDR2 FQNEAQ (reference sequence). CDR3 sequence (DNA): TGTGCCAGCAGCTCGGCCTCCCCGAGCTACGAGCAGTACTTC. It encodes CASSSASPSYEQYF. The whole variable domain, remainder taken from reference TRBV7-9 and TRBJ2-7, is DTGVSQNPRHKITKRGQNVTFRCDPISEHNRLYWYRQTLGQGPEFLTYFQNEAQLEKSRLLSDRFSAERPKGSFSTLEIQRTEQGDSAMYLCASSSASPSYEQYFGPGTRLTVT.

This clonotype was counted at least ten times. This rearrangement joins TRBV27 to TRBJ1-6; D is unclear. Germline CDR1 is MNHEY and CDR2 is SMNVEV (reference sequence). Trimming pared 0 bases from V and 9 bases from J, leaving 9 bases between. The CDR3 runs 14 residues. The DNA of the CDR3 is TGTGCCAGCAGTTTATCGGGCCCAGGTTCACCCCTCCACTTT. It specifies CASSLSGPGSPLHF.